One and the same sample provided the 32 T cell receptor beta chains below, sequenced in a study of blood T cell repertoires in COVID-19. The table came from immunoSEQ multiplex PCR; TCRdb's copy has only in-frame clones and leaves some out. The sample gives fewer than 250,000 clones, 85% to 90% of which show up once; less than 4.5% is in the top ten. Sequenced sample: peripheral blood. The receptors originated from a man between 45 and 60 years old with acute or convalescent COVID-19.

The chain employs TRBV7-8 and TRBJ2-7; D is ambiguous. V was shortened by 5 bases and J by 3 bases, with 8 bases between the two germline ends. CDR3 length: 12 residues. Per the germline V gene, CDR1 is SGHVS and CDR2 is FQNEAQ. CDR3 amino acids: CASSRPGYEQYF. The DNA of the CDR3 is TGTGCCAGCAGCCGACCCGGCTACGAGCAGTACTTC. Drawing the rest from reference TRBV7-8 and TRBJ2-7, the complete variable domain is GAGVSQSPRYKVAKRGQDVALRCDPISGHVSLFWYQQALGQGPEFLTYFQNEAQLDKSGLPSDRFFAERPEGSVSTLKIQRTQQEDSAVYLCASSRPGYEQYFGPGTRLTVT.

V and J are TRBV19 and TRBJ1-5, with TRBD1 identical over 7 bases. Germline V gene data show CDR1 as LNHDA and CDR2 as SQIVND (reference sequence). J lost 3 bases, V lost 0 bases, and 2 bases had no gene match. CDR3 length equals 15 residues. This chain's CDR3 is CASSIEGGTNQPQHF. The DNA of the CDR3 is TGTGCCAGTAGTATAGAAGGGGGCACCAATCAGCCCCAGCATTTT.

The CDR3 DNA is TGTGCCAGCAGCCAAGGACTTAGGACTGAAGCTTTCTTT. This gives the protein CASSQGLRTEAFF. The chain combines TRBV11-3 with TRBJ1-1; unclear D gene. CDR1 is SGHNT, CDR2 YENEEA, per germline. Deletions cut 5 bases from V and 5 bases from J, with 12 bases between. This CDR3 spans 13 amino acids.

The chain links TRBV5-4 to TRBJ2-7; D is unclear. The V end was cut by 1 base, the J end by 0 bases, with 5 bases between. Germline V gives CDR1 SGHNT, CDR2 YYREEE (reference sequence). The CDR3 spans 13 residues. The CDR3 sequence: CASSLYNSYEQYF. CDR3 nucleotide sequence: TGTGCCAGCAGCTTGTACAACTCCTACGAGCAGTACTTC.

This clone appeared a few times. V usage is TRBV4-2 and J usage is TRBJ2-7; 10 bases agree with TRBD1. Germline V gives CDR1 LGHNA, CDR2 YNFKEQ. J gave up 3 bases and V 1 base, and 3 bases lay outside the gene matches. There are 15 residues in the CDR3. The CDR3 DNA reads as TGTGCCAGCAGCCAAGGAGGGACAGGGGACTACGAGCAGTACTTC. The encoded protein is CASSQGGTGDYEQYF.

This chain uses TRBV29-1 with TRBJ1-5; D gene unclear. Germline V CDR1 and CDR2: SQVTM, ANQGSEA. This CDR3 has 14 residues. Trimming removed 4 bases at V and 4 bases at J, with 14 bases between. The CDR3 loop is CSVVEGIANQPQHF. In nucleotides, the CDR3 is TGCAGCGTTGTTGAGGGTATAGCAAATCAGCCCCAGCATTTT.

This sequence joins TRBV16 and TRBJ1-5, with TRBD1 matching 7 bases. Germline values: CDR1 KGHSY, CDR2 FQNENV. V shed 2 bases and J 4 bases; nucleotides not matched to a gene: 5. CDR3 length equals 15 residues. CDR3 sequence: CASSQDGTANQPQHF. The CDR3, as DNA: TGTGCCAGCAGCCAAGACGGGACAGCTAATCAGCCCCAGCATTTT.

This rearrangement joins TRBV6-5 to TRBJ1-6; possible D gene TRBD1, 6 bases. V shed 11 bases and J shed 0 bases, with 11 bases lying between them. CDR1 is MNHEY, CDR2 SVGAGI, per germline. The CDR3 loop spans 14 amino acids. The CDR3 protein is CASQGSSYNSPLHF. In nucleotides, the CDR3 is TGTGCCTCTCAGGGGAGCTCCTATAATTCACCCCTCCACTTT.

V is TRBV10-3 and J is TRBJ1-3; 8 bases map to TRBD1. Trimming took 3 bases from V and 2 from J; bases not matched to a gene: 9. The germline gives CDR1 ENHRY, CDR2 SYGVKD. The CDR3 contains 17 residues. CDR3 in amino acids: CAISDGQGAPAGNTIYF. CDR3 bases: TGTGCCATCAGTGACGGGCAGGGGGCCCCCGCTGGAAACACCATATATTTT.

This clone was seen just once. This chain links TRBV7-9 with TRBJ1-6, with 11 positions matching TRBD1. The CDR3 consists of 15 residues. With V trimmed by 5 bases and J by 10 bases, 7 bases remained unmatched. Germline loops: CDR1 SEHNR, CDR2 FQNEAQ (reference sequence). CDR3 in DNA: TGTGCCAGCAGCCCTGGACAGGGGGCGAGCTCACCCCTCCACTTT. Its protein is CASSPGQGASSPLHF. The full variable domain, rest sourced from reference TRBV7-9 and TRBJ1-6, is DTGVSQNPRHKITKRGQNVTFRCDPISEHNRLYWYRQTLGQGPEFLTYFQNEAQLEKSRLLSDRFSAERPKGSFSTLEIQRTEQGDSAMYLCASSPGQGASSPLHFGNGTRLTVT.

The chain links TRBV2 to TRBJ1-1; 8 bases map to TRBD1. Looked up from germline, CDR1 is SNHLY and CDR2 is FYNNEI. J was trimmed by 7 bases and V by 5 bases; bases with no gene match: 6. The CDR3 runs to 13 residues. CDR3 amino acids: CASSWTGTDEAFF. The DNA of the CDR3 is TGTGCCAGCAGTTGGACAGGGACCGATGAAGCTTTCTTT.

A single count supports this clone. J is TRBJ2-7 and V is TRBV11-2; D call uncertain. The CDR3 runs to 15 residues. Germline V gene lookup returns CDR1 SGHAT and CDR2 FQNNGV. Between the trimmed V and J ends, which lost 5 bases and 3 bases, there was a span of 17 bases. The chain's CDR3 is CASSVDGASGYEQYF. DNA for the CDR3: TGTGCCAGCAGCGTCGACGGAGCTTCGGGCTACGAGCAGTACTTC.

The rearrangement links TRBV5-5 to TRBJ2-5; D perhaps matches TRBD1 (5 bases). V lost 0 bases to trimming and J lost 1 base, with 10 bases between them. Germline V gene data show CDR1 as SGHKS and CDR2 as YYEKEE (reference sequence). The CDR3 is 15 residues long. CDR3 loop: CASSLGPGIQETQYF. CDR3 in DNA: TGTGCCAGCAGCTTGGGGCCAGGGATCCAAGAGACCCAGTACTTC.

The chain employs TRBV29-1 and TRBJ1-5; weak D call: TRBD1 (6 bases). V was trimmed by 4 bases and J by 5 bases, leaving 9 bases between them. The CDR3 consists of 12 residues. Germline V lookup: CDR1 SQVTM, CDR2 ANQGSEA. As DNA, the CDR3 is TGCAGCGTTGCGGACAGCTATCAGCCCCAGCATTTT. As protein: CSVADSYQPQHF.

This clone appeared a single time. This chain uses TRBV7-2 with TRBJ1-4; D not certain. CDR1 and CDR2 (germline): SGHTA, FQGNSA. CDR3 length: 15 amino acids. V lost 0 bases, J lost 8 bases, and 13 bases lay in between. CDR3 sequence reads: CASSLAGPRWEKLFF. CDR3 DNA: TGTGCCAGCAGCTTAGCGGGTCCTAGGTGGGAAAAACTGTTTTTT.

The CDR3 sequence is CASSPFETGNYGYTF. The CDR3 coding sequence is TGTGCCAGTAGTCCTTTTGAGACAGGGAACTATGGCTACACCTTC. This chain uses TRBV19 with TRBJ1-2; 7 nucleotides agree with TRBD1. CDR3 length equals 15 residues. The ends lost 5 bases at V and 2 bases at J; junction bases unmatched: 8. CDR1 is LNHDA and CDR2 is SQIVND in the germline V gene (reference sequence).

V is TRBV3-1 (or the pseudogene TRBV3-2) and J is TRBJ1-1; possible D gene TRBD1, 5 bases. This CDR3 is 16 amino acids long. V was cut by 6 bases and J by 0 bases, with 17 bases left in between. CDR1 LGHDT and CDR2 YNNKEL come from the germline V gene (reference sequence). The CDR3 bases are TGTGCCAGCAGGGGGCGGGGAGCTTACATGAACACTGAAGCTTTCTTT. Translated, it gives CASRGRGAYMNTEAFF.

The chain recombines TRBV27 with TRBJ2-1; D not resolved. Trimming took 5 bases from V and 10 from J, leaving 15 bases between them. In germline, CDR1 is MNHEY, CDR2 SMNVEV (reference sequence). The CDR3 spans 13 residues. The CDR3 bases are TGTGCCAGCAGTGGCCCCTCTAGGAGCGAGCAGTTCTTC. The encoded protein is CASSGPSRSEQFF.

The rearrangement uses TRBV7-8 and TRBJ1-5, with no clear D. Looked up from germline, CDR1 is SGHVS and CDR2 is FQNEAQ. The germline V and J ends were trimmed by 10 bases and 3 bases, with 13 bases remaining between them. CDR3 length: 13 amino acids. For the CDR3, the DNA is TGTGCCACCGCCCGGGTCGACAATCAGCCCCAGCATTTT. Protein: CATARVDNQPQHF.

V usage is TRBV12-3 or TRBV12-4 and J usage is TRBJ1-1; D uncertain. V lost 3 bases, J lost 8 bases, and 7 bases lay in between. This CDR3 is built from 11 residues. As DNA, the CDR3 is TGTGCCAGCAGTTTTTTGTTAGAAGCTTTCTTT. The encoded protein is CASSFLLEAFF.

The V gene is TRBV7-9, the J gene TRBJ2-3, with D hard to call. The V end lost 1 base, the J end lost 6 bases, and 14 bases lay between the germline ends. CDR1 is SEHNR, CDR2 FQNEAQ, per germline (reference sequence). This CDR3 is 15 amino acids long. CDR3 DNA sequence: TGTGCCAGCAGCTTAGTAGGTTACAGCTCGGATACGCAGTATTTT. It is translated as CASSLVGYSSDTQYF.

The DNA of the CDR3 is TGTGCCAGCAGACCCGGACCGGGACAGGGATCGTATGGCTACACCTTC. Amino acids: CASRPGPGQGSYGYTF. This chain links TRBV27 with TRBJ1-2; 9 positions agree with TRBD1. CDR1 is MNHEY, CDR2 SMNVEV, per germline (reference sequence). The CDR3 consists of 16 residues. V lost 6 bases, J lost 5 bases, and 13 bases stayed unmatched.

CDR3 in amino acids: CASSPADPLRGELFF. In nucleotides, the CDR3 is TGTGCCAGCTCACCAGCCGACCCCTTGAGGGGGGAGCTGTTTTTT. The chain links TRBV18 to TRBJ2-2; D is uncertain. Trimming took 2 bases from V and 8 from J, leaving 15 bases between them. The CDR3 runs 15 residues. CDR1 and CDR2 (germline): KGHSH, LQKENI.

This chain uses TRBV4-2 with TRBJ1-2; weak D call: TRBD1 (5 bases). The CDR3 extends over 17 amino acids. Germline V gene lookup returns CDR1 LGHNA and CDR2 YNFKEQ. V was shortened by 0 bases and J by 7 bases, with 21 bases between the two germline ends. The CDR3 nucleotides read TGTGCCAGCAGCCAAGATTCGGGTACGGGGGTTGGAAGTGGCTACACCTTC. It specifies CASSQDSGTGVGSGYTF.

This clone has a handful of counts. The chain combines TRBV3-1 (or the pseudogene TRBV3-2) with TRBJ2-1; 8 nucleotides line up with TRBD2. CDR1 and CDR2 from the germline V gene are LGHDT and YNNKEL (reference sequence). The trim removed 1 base at V and 8 bases at J, leaving 7 bases unmatched. The CDR3 sequence is 15 residues long. The CDR3 here is CASSQGYSGGYEQFF. DNA of the CDR3: TGTGCCAGCAGCCAAGGGTACAGCGGGGGCTATGAGCAGTTCTTC.

The genes are TRBV19 and TRBJ2-2, with 9 positions matching TRBD1. CDR3 length equals 18 residues. The trim removed 6 bases at V and 3 bases at J, leaving 14 bases unmatched. CDR1 is LNHDA and CDR2 is SQIVND in the germline V gene (reference sequence). The DNA for the CDR3 is TGTGCCAGTAGCCAAGAAATACAGGGGGCAGGGGACACCGGGGAGCTGTTTTTT. Amino acids: CASSQEIQGAGDTGELFF.

This clone was counted between two and nine times. The chain is built from TRBV5-1 and TRBJ1-5; D perhaps matches TRBD1 (5 bases). V was trimmed by 2 bases and J by 3 bases, leaving 9 bases between them. Germline values: CDR1 SGHRS, CDR2 YFSETQ. The CDR3 loop spans 14 amino acids. CDR3 nucleotides: TGCGCCAGCAGCTTAGGACATATCAATCAGCCCCAGCATTTT. Translation gives CASSLGHINQPQHF.

This chain links TRBV5-6 with TRBJ1-2; D possibly corresponds to TRBD1 (6 bases). The V gene lost 4 bases and the J gene lost 7 bases, with 17 bases spanning the gap. The CDR3 totals 14 residues. Germline V CDR1 and CDR2: SGHDT, YYEEEE. For the CDR3, the DNA is TGTGCCAGCAGCCCCCGGTACCTGACAGGTGGCTACACCTTC. This sequence encodes CASSPRYLTGGYTF.

The table lists this clone with a count of one. The J gene is TRBJ1-1, the V gene TRBV6-5; D is unresolved. The CDR3 extends over 13 amino acids. The germline V gene has CDR1 MNHEY and CDR2 SVGAGI. Trimming took 0 bases from V and 3 from J, leaving 5 bases between them. CDR3 sequence reads: CASSYSEYTEAFF. In DNA, the CDR3 is TGTGCCAGCAGTTACTCCGAGTACACTGAAGCTTTCTTT.

The genes are TRBV6-5 and TRBJ2-5, with TRBD1 as a possible D gene (6 bases). Germline assignment: CDR1 MNHEY and CDR2 SVGAGI. The CDR3 runs 13 residues. Trimming shortened V by 8 bases and J by 5 bases, and 15 bases separated the two germline ends. As DNA, the CDR3 is TGTGCCAGCCGATATGGGGGCAGGGAGACCCAGTACTTC. Its translation is CASRYGGRETQYF.

The chain carries TRBV4-1 and TRBJ1-6; D perhaps matches TRBD1 (5 bases). V was pared by 4 bases and J by 5 bases, with 12 bases between. Germline-derived CDR1 and CDR2 are MGHRA and YSYEKL. The CDR3 consists of 15 residues. CDR3 sequence: CASSLLKGDNSPLHF. The CDR3 DNA is TGCGCCAGCAGCCTCCTAAAAGGGGATAATTCACCCCTCCACTTT.

The genes are TRBV2 and TRBJ1-2; D not resolved. With 0 bases removed from V and 9 bases from J, the gap between germline ends came to 11 bases. This CDR3 region has 13 residues. In germline, CDR1 is SNHLY, CDR2 FYNNEI. The CDR3, as DNA: TGTGCCAGCAGTGAAGCGAACAAACAGAGCTACACCTTC. This translates into CASSEANKQSYTF.